A single sample is the source of the 10 T cell receptor beta chains below, sequenced in a study of vaccination effects on CD4 cells after COVID-19. The data were produced by immunoSEQ multiplex PCR, yet TCRdb's version contains in-frame clones alone and is incomplete. The sample contains more than 9,500 clones, approximately 75% of which appear only once. For these receptors, no antigen is known. Antigen-specific CD4+ T cells were expanded with viral peptide pools in the ViraFEST assay before sequencing. With nine to eleven days of culture completed, CD4+ T cells were isolated. Two-dose BNT162b2 or mRNA-1273 vaccination was given to participants. The input for sequencing was CD4+ T cells from PBMCs cultured with SARS-CoV-2 spike peptides, taken after COVID-19 vaccination. The receptors were sampled from a human donor who received a COVID-19 vaccine.

The chain is built from TRBV5-1 and TRBJ1-2; TRBD1 might be the D (6 bases). Germline V CDR1 and CDR2: SGHRS, YFSETQ. V shed 4 bases and J shed 5 bases, with 21 bases lying between them. There are 16 residues in the CDR3. CDR3 bases: TGCGCCAGCAGCAAACAAGGGGGGGGCTTGGAGTATGGCTACACCTTC. This codes for CASSKQGGGLEYGYTF.

This chain joins TRBV6-1 and TRBJ2-7; D remains ambiguous. In germline, CDR1 is MNHNS, CDR2 SASEGT. V was pared by 2 bases and J by 3 bases, with 11 bases between. This CDR3 is 14 amino acids long. The CDR3 DNA reads as TGTGCCAGCAGTGAAAATTTAAAGGGCTACGAGCAGTACTTC. This translates into CASSENLKGYEQYF.

This rearrangement joins TRBV5-1 to TRBJ1-1, with D tentatively TRBD1 (5 bases). The CDR3 is 19 amino acids. Germline V lookup: CDR1 SGHRS, CDR2 YFSETQ. Between the trimmed V and J ends, which lost 4 bases and 4 bases, there was a span of 29 bases. The CDR3: CASSRQGGFVNRGSTEAFF. CDR3 DNA: TGCGCCAGCAGCCGGCAGGGTGGTTTTGTCAACCGAGGTAGCACTGAAGCTTTCTTT. The full variable domain, with the rest looked up from reference TRBV5-1 and TRBJ1-1, is KAGVTQTPRYLIKTRGQQVTLSCSPISGHRSVSWYQQTPGQGLQFLFEYFSETQRNKGNFPGRFSGRQFSNSRSEMNVSTLELGDSALYLCASSRQGGFVNRGSTEAFFGQGTRLTVV.

The chain combines TRBV2 with TRBJ2-3; 16 nucleotides line up with TRBD2. The ends lost 4 bases at V and 14 bases at J; junction bases unmatched: 9. The CDR3 extends over 15 amino acids. Looked up from germline, CDR1 is SNHLY and CDR2 is FYNNEI. The CDR3 coding sequence is TGTGCCAGCAGTGGGGGACTAGCGGGAGGGTCCCCCGGGTATTTT. Amino acid sequence: CASSGGLAGGSPGYF.

This clone is large in the sample. The chain joins TRBV6-1 to TRBJ1-3; possible D gene TRBD1, 6 bases. The CDR3 covers 14 residues. Per germline, CDR1 MNHNS and CDR2 SASEGT. V was trimmed by 2 bases and J by 6 bases, leaving 11 bases between them. The CDR3 region is CASSETAGVNTIYF. DNA of the CDR3: TGTGCCAGCAGTGAAACGGCAGGGGTAAACACCATATATTTT.

V and J are TRBV2 and TRBJ2-7; TRBD1 matches at 8 bases. From germline, CDR1 is SNHLY and CDR2 FYNNEI. The CDR3 runs to 14 residues. The V and J ends lost 7 bases and 5 bases, in that order; junction bases with no gene match: 10. CDR3 in amino acids: CASKERGQGDEQYF. For the CDR3, the DNA is TGTGCCAGCAAGGAACGAGGACAGGGAGACGAGCAGTACTTC.

The chain is built from TRBV6-5 and TRBJ2-7; D assignment may be TRBD1 or TRBD2 (5 bases each). Germline V gene data show CDR1 as MNHEY and CDR2 as SVGAGI. CDR3 length: 13 amino acids. Between the trimmed V and J ends, which lost 6 bases and 2 bases, there was a span of 11 bases. For the CDR3, the DNA is TGTGCCAGCAGCCCAGAGGGGCCCTACGAGCAGTACTTC. This translates into CASSPEGPYEQYF.

The rearrangement joins TRBV2 to TRBJ2-5; D might be TRBD2 (7 bases). CDR3 length equals 13 residues. Germline V CDR1 and CDR2: SNHLY, FYNNEI. Between the trimmed V and J ends, which lost 4 bases and 5 bases, there was a span of 11 bases. The CDR3 region has the DNA TGTGCCAGCAGTGGGGAGGGGGTCGAGACCCAGTACTTC. This translates into CASSGEGVETQYF.

The V call is TRBV6-5, the J call TRBJ2-7, with unresolved D. CDR1 and CDR2 from the germline V gene are MNHEY and SVGAGI. The germline V and J ends were trimmed by 4 bases and 0 bases, with 7 bases remaining between them. This CDR3 region has 13 residues. CDR3 DNA sequence: TGTGCCAGCAGTTTCAGGACCTCCTACGAGCAGTACTTC. It translates to CASSFRTSYEQYF.

This chain links TRBV9 with TRBJ1-2; D call uncertain. From germline, CDR1 is SGDLS and CDR2 YYNGEE. The CDR3 runs 16 residues. The V and J ends lost 0 bases and 4 bases respectively, with 16 bases between them. The DNA of the CDR3 is TGTGCCAGCAGCGTAGTAGGTACAGTTTCTTTCTATGGCTACACCTTC. Residues: CASSVVGTVSFYGYTF. Using reference TRBV9 and TRBJ1-2 for the parts outside the CDR3, the full variable domain is DSGVTQTPKHLITATGQRVTLRCSPRSGDLSVYWYQQSLDQGLQFLIQYYNGEERAKGNILERFSAQQFPDLHSELNLSSLELGDSALYFCASSVVGTVSFYGYTFGSGTRLTVV.